Listed below are T cell receptor beta chains from one sample, sequenced in a study of circulating and synovial CD4+ cells in juvenile arthritis. Measured with immunoSEQ multiplex PCR; TCRdb has only the in-frame clones, and not every one. The sample lists approximately 1,500 clones, approximately 95% occurring once. Sequencing was done on a sample of CD4+ T cells from synovial fluid. The receptors originated from a human donor with juvenile idiopathic arthritis. Each CDR3 is given with its conserved first and last residue. A D gene is named only where the DNA matches it firmly. Rows may omit the clone size; those that give it use once, few, many or a size class.

>NA|NA|TRBJ2-7|TRBV2
CASSLRDWGFGEQYF
TGTGCCAGCAGTCTCCGGGACTGGGGATTCGGGGAGCAGTACTTC
>NA|NA|TRBJ2-3|TRBV29-1
CSVETRRGTDTQYF
TGCAGCGTTGAAACTAGACGGGGCACAGATACGCAGTATTTT
>once|TRBD1|TRBJ2-5|TRBV7-3
CASSLTGQGAQETQYF
TGTGCCAGCAGCTTAACCGGGCAGGGGGCACAGGAGACCCAGTACTTC
>once|NA|TRBJ2-7|TRBV9
CASSPMGGKTYEQYF
TGTGCCAGCAGCCCTATGGGGGGAAAGACCTACGAGCAGTACTTC
>NA|NA|TRBJ1-3|TRBV29-1
CSVGTGNTIYF
TGCAGCGTTGGTACTGGAAACACCATATATTTT
>NA|NA|TRBJ1-1|TRBV6-1
CASKRGGTEAFF
TGTGCCAGCAAAAGGGGAGGCACTGAAGCTTTCTTT
>NA|NA|TRBJ2-7|TRBV29-1
CSVETVRAGSYEQYF
TGCAGCGTTGAGACGGTCAGGGCGGGGTCTTACGAGCAGTACTTC
>NA|TRBD1|TRBJ1-1|TRBV30
CAWSAGGHLEAFF
TGTGCCTGGAGTGCAGGGGGACACCTTGAAGCTTTCTTT
>NA|TRBD2|TRBJ2-1|TRBV5-1
CASSLAGGEASGRRSYNEQFF
TGCGCCAGCAGCTTGGCCGGGGGGGAGGCTAGCGGGAGGCGCTCCTACAATGAGCAGTTCTTC
>NA|TRBD1|TRBJ1-1|TRBV7-9
CASSPSGGRHTEAFF
TGTGCCAGCAGCCCCTCAGGGGGTCGGCACACTGAAGCTTTCTTT
>NA|NA|TRBJ2-7|TRBV9
CASSPTEGPTYEQYF
TGTGCCAGCAGTCCAACGGAGGGGCCAACCTACGAGCAGTACTTC
>NA|NA|TRBJ1-5|TRBV19
CASNDFSNQPQHF
TGTGCCAGTAACGACTTTAGCAATCAGCCCCAGCATTTT
>NA|TRBD1|TRBJ1-4|TRBV5-1
CASSLVRGTNEKLFF
TGCGCCAGCAGCTTGGTCAGGGGGACTAATGAAAAACTGTTTTTT
>NA|NA|TRBJ2-3|TRBV11-2
CASSLEGATKFTDTQYF
TGTGCCAGCAGCTTAGAGGGAGCGACTAAGTTCACAGATACGCAGTATTTT
>NA|TRBD2|TRBJ2-5|TRBV5-4
CASSGASGRVAGETQYF
TGTGCCAGCAGTGGGGCTAGCGGGAGGGTGGCGGGGGAGACCCAGTACTTC
>NA|NA|TRBJ2-4|TRBV10-1
CASSVSVQGIQYF
TGCGCCAGCAGTGTATCAGTTCAGGGCATTCAGTACTTC